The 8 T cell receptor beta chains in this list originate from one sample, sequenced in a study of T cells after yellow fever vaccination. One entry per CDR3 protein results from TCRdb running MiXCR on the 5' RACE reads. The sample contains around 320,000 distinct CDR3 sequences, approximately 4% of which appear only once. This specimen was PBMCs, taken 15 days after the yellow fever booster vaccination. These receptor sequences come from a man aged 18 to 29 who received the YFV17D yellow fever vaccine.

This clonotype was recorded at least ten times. For the CDR3, the DNA is TGTGCCAGCAGTTACTCAACAAGACCGGCCAAAAACATTCAGTACTTC. Its translation is CASSYSTRPAKNIQYF. The chain joins TRBV6-2 or TRBV6-3 to TRBJ2-4; D ambiguous. Germline V gene data show CDR1 as MNHEY and CDR2 as SVGEGT. The CDR3 contains 16 residues. V lost 0 bases and J lost 1, with 10 bases in between.

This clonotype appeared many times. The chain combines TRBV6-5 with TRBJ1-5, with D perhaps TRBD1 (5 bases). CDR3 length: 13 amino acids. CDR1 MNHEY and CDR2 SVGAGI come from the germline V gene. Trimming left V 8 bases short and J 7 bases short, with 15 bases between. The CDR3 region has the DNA TGTGCCAGCGGTAGGACATCAGAGCAGCCCCAGCATTTT. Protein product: CASGRTSEQPQHF.

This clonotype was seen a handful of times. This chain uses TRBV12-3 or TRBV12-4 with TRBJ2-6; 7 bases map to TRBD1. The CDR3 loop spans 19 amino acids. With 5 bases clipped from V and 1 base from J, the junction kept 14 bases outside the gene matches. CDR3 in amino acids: CASSLEVTGLKSGANVLTF. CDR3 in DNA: TGTGCCAGCAGTCTAGAGGTGACAGGGTTAAAATCTGGGGCCAACGTCCTGACTTTC.

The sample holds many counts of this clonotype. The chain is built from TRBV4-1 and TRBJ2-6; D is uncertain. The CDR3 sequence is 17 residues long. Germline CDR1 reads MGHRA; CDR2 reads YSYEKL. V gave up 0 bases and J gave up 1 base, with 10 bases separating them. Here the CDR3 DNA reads TGCGCCAGCAGCCAAGAACTAACGGGTTCTGGGGCCAACGTCCTGACTTTC. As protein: CASSQELTGSGANVLTF.

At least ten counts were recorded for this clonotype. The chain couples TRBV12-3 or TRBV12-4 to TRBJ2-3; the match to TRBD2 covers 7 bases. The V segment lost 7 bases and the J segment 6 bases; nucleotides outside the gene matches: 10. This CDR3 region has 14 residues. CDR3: CASTWVLALDTQYF. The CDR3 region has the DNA TGTGCCAGCACCTGGGTACTAGCGCTTGATACGCAGTATTTT.

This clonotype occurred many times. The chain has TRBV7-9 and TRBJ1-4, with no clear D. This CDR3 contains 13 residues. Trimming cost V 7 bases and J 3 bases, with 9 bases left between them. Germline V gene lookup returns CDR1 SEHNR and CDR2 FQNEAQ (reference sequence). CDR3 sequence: CASTNNPNEKLFF. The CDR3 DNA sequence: TGTGCCAGCACCAACAATCCTAATGAAAAACTGTTTTTT.

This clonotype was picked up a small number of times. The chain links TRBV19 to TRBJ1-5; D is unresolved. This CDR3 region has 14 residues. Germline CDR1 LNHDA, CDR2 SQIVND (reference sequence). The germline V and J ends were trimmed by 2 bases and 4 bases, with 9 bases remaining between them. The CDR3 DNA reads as TGTGCCAGTAGTATATCGAACACGAATCAGCCCCAGCATTTT. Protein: CASSISNTNQPQHF.

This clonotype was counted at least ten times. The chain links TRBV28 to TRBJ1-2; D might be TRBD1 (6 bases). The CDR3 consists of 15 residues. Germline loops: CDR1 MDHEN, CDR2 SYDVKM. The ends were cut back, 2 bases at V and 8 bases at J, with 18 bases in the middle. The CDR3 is CASSLRDRPRDGYTF. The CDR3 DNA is TGTGCCAGCAGTTTAAGAGACAGGCCCCGGGACGGCTACACCTTC.